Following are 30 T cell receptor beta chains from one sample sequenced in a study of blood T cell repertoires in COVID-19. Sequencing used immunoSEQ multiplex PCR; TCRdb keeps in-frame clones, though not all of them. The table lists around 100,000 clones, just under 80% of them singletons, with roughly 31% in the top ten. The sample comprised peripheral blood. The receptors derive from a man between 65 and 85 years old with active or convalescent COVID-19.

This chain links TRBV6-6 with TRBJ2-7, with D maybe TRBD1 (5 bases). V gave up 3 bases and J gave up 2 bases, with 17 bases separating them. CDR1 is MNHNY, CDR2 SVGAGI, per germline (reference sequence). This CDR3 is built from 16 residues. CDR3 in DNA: TGTGCCAGCAGTTATTCCCCGCAGGGCGTAACCTACGAGCAGTACTTC. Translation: CASSYSPQGVTYEQYF.

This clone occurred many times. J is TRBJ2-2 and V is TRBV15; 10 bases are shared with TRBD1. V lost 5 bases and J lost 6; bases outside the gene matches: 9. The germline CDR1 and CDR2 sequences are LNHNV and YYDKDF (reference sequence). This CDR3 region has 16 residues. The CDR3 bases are TGTGCCACCAGCGAATCCGGACAGGGGGAGCCCGGGGAGCTGTTTTTT. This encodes CATSESGQGEPGELFF.

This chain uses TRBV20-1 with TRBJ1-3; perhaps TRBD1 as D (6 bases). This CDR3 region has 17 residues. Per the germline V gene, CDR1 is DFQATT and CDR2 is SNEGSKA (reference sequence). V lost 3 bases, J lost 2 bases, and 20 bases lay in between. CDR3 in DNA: TGCAGTGCTAGTGACAGGCCGGTGTTTGAAACTGGAAACACCATATATTTT. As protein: CSASDRPVFETGNTIYF.

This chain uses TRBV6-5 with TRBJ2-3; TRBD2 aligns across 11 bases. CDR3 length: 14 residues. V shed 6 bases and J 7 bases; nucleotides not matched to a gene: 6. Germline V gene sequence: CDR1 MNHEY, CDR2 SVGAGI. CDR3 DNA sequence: TGTGCCAGCAGGGTAGCGGGAGGGCCAAATACGCAGTATTTT. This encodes CASRVAGGPNTQYF.

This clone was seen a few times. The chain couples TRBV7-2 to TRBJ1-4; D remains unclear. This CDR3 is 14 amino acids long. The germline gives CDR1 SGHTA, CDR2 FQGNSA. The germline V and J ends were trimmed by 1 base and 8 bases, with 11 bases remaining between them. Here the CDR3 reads CASSLGESPEKLFF. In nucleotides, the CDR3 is TGTGCCAGCAGCTTAGGCGAGAGTCCCGAAAAACTGTTTTTT.

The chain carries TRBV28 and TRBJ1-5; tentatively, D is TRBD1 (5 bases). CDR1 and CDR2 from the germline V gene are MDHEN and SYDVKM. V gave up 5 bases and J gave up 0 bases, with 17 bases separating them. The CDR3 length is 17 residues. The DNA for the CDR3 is TGTGCCAGCAGTCTGTATTGGGGCAGTAATAGCAATCAGCCCCAGCATTTT. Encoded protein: CASSLYWGSNSNQPQHF.

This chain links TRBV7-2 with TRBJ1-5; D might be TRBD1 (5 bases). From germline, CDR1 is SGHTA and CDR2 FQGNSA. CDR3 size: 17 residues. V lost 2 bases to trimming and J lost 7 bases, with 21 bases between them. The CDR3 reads CASSLHEIGRVGQPQHF. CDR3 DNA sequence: TGTGCCAGCAGCTTACATGAGATAGGCAGGGTCGGGCAGCCCCAGCATTTT.

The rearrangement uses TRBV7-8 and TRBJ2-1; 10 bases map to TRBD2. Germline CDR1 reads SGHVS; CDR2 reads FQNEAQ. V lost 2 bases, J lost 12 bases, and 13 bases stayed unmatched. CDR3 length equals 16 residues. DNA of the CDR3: TGTGCCAGCAGCTTACCCTTAGGACTAGCGGTGTCTCGGCAGTTCTTC. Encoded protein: CASSLPLGLAVSRQFF.

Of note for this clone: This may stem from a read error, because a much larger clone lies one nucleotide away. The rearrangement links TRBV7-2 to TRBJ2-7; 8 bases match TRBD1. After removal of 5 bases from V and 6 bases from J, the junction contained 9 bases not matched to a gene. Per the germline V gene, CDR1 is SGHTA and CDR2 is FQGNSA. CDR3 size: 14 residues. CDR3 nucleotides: TGTGCCAGCAGCCCTCGACAGGGGAGTACCGAGCAGTACTTC. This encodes CASSPRQGSTEQYF.

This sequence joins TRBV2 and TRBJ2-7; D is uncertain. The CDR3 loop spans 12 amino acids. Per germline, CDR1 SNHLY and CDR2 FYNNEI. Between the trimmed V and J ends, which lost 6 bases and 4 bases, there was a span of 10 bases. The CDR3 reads CASRALMYEQYF. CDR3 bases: TGTGCCAGCAGAGCATTAATGTACGAGCAGTACTTC.

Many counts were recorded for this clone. This CDR3 reads CATSEGQGYEQYF. The CDR3 DNA reads as TGTGCCACCAGTGAGGGTCAGGGTTACGAGCAGTACTTC. The chain employs TRBV24-1 and TRBJ2-7, with D possibly TRBD1 on 5 matching bases. The CDR3 sequence is 13 residues long. V lost 4 bases and J 4 bases, leaving 10 bases between the germline ends. Germline V gene lookup returns CDR1 KGHDR and CDR2 SFDVKD.

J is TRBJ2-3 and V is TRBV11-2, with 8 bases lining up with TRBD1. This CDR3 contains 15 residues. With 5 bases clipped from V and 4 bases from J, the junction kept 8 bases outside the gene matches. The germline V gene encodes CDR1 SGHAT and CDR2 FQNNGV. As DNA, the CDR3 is TGTGCCAGCAGCCGGGACAGGTCTGGTGCAGATACGCAGTATTTT. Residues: CASSRDRSGADTQYF.

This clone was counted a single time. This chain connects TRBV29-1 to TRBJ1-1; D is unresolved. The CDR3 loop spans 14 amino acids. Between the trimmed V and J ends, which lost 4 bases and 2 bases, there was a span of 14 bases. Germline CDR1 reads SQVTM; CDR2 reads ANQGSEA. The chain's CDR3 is CSVVFLGLNTEAFF. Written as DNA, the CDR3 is TGCAGCGTTGTTTTCCTAGGCCTCAACACTGAAGCTTTCTTT. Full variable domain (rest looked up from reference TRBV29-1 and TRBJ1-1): SAVISQKPSRDICQRGTSLTIQCQVDSQVTMMFWYRQQPGQSLTLIATANQGSEATYESGFVIDKFPISRPNLTFSTLTVSNMSPEDSSIYLCSVVFLGLNTEAFFGQGTRLTVV.

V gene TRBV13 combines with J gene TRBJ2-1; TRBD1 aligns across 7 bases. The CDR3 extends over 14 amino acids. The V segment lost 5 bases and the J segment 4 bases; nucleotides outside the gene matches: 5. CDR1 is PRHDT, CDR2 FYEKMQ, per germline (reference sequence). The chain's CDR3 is CASSPGTDYNEQFF. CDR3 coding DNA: TGTGCCAGCAGCCCTGGGACAGATTACAATGAGCAGTTCTTC.

DNA for the CDR3: TGTGCCAGCAGCCGGGACAGGTATAGCAATCAGCCCCAGCATTTT. As protein: CASSRDRYSNQPQHF. This rearrangement joins TRBV4-2 to TRBJ1-5, with TRBD1 matching 8 bases. V dropped 4 bases and J dropped 0; count of bases not matched to a gene: 2. Germline CDR1 reads LGHNA; CDR2 reads YNFKEQ. The CDR3 is 15 amino acids.

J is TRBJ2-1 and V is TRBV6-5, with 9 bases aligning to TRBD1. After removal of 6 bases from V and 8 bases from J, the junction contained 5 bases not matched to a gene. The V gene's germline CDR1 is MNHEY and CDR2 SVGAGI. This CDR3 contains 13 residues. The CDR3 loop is CASRDRGRDEQFF. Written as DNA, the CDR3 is TGTGCCAGCAGGGACAGGGGCCGGGATGAGCAGTTCTTC.

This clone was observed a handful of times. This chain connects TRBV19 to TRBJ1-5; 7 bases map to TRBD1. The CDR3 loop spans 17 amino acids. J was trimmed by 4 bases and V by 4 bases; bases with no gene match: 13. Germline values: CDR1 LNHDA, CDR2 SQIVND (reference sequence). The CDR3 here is CASSSGRGYGPNQPQHF. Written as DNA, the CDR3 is TGTGCCAGTAGTAGCGGCAGGGGGTACGGTCCTAATCAGCCCCAGCATTTT.

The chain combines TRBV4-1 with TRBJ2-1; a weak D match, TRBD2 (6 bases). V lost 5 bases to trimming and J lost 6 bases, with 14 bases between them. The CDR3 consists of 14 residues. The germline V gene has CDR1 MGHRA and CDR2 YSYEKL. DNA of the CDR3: TGCGCCAGCAGCGCACCAGGGACTGGCAATGAGCAGTTCTTC. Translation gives CASSAPGTGNEQFF.

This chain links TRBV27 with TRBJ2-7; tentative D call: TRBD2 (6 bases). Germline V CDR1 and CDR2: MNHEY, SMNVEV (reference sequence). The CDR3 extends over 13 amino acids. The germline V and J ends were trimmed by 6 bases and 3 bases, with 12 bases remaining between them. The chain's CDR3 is CASSPGTYYEQYF. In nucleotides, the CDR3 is TGTGCCAGCAGCCCCGGGACTTACTACGAGCAGTACTTC.

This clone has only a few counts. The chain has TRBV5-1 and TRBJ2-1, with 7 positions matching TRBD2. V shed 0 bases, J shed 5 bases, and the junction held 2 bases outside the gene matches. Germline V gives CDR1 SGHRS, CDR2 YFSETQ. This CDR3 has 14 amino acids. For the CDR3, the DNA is TGCGCCAGCAGCTTGGGGACTAGTCACAATGAGCAGTTCTTC. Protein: CASSLGTSHNEQFF.

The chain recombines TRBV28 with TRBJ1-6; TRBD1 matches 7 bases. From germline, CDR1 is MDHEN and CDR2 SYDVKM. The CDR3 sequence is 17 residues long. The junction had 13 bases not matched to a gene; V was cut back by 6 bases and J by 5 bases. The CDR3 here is CASSLEGGRIDNSPLHF. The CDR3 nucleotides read TGTGCCAGCAGCCTCGAAGGGGGCCGAATTGATAATTCACCCCTCCACTTT.

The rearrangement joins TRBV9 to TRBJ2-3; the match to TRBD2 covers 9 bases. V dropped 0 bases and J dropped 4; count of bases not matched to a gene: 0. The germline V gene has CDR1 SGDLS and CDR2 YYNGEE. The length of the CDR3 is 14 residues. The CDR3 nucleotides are TGTGCCAGCAGCGTAGGACTAGCGGCAGATACGCAGTATTTT. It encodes CASSVGLAADTQYF.

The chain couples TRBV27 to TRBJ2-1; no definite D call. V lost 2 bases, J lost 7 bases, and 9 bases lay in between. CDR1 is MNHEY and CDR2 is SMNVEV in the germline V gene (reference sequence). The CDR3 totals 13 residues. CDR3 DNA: TGTGCCAGCAGTTTACCGACAACAAATGAGCAGTTCTTC. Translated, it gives CASSLPTTNEQFF.

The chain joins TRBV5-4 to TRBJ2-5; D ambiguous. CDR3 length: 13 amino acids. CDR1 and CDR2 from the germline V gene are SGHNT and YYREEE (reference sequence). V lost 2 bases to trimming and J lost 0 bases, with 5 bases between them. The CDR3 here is CASSFPYQETQYF. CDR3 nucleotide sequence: TGTGCCAGCAGCTTTCCGTACCAAGAGACCCAGTACTTC.

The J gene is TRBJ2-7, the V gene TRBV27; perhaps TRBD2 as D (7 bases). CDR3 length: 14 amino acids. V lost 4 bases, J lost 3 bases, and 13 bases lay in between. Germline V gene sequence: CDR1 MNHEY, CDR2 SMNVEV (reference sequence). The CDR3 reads CASSSQGTNYEQYF. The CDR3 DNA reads TGTGCCAGCAGTTCCCAGGGGACTAACTACGAGCAGTACTTC.

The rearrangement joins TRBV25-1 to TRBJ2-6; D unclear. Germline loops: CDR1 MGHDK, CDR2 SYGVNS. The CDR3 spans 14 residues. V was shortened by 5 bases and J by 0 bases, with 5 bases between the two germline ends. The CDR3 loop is CASSPYSGANVLTF. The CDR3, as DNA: TGTGCCAGCAGTCCTTACTCTGGGGCCAACGTCCTGACTTTC.

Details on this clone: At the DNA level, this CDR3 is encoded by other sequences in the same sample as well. CDR3: CASSVGGADTQYF. In nucleotides, the CDR3 is TGTGCCAGCAGCGTAGGGGGGGCAGATACGCAGTATTTT. The chain employs TRBV9 and TRBJ2-3, with D possibly matching TRBD2 (6 bases). Germline loops: CDR1 SGDLS, CDR2 YYNGEE. V was pared by 0 bases and J by 4 bases, with 6 bases between. There are 13 residues in the CDR3.

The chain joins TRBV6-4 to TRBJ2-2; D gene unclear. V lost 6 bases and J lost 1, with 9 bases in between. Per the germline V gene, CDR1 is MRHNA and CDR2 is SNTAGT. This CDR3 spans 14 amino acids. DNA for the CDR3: TGTGCCAGCAGACGAGATTGGAACACCGGGGAGCTGTTTTTT. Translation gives CASRRDWNTGELFF.

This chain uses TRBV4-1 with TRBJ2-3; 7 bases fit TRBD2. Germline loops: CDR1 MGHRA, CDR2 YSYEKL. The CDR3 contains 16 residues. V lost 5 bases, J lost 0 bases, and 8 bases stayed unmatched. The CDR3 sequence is CASSTAAGISTDTQYF. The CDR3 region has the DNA TGCGCCAGCAGCACGGCAGCGGGGATAAGCACAGATACGCAGTATTTT.

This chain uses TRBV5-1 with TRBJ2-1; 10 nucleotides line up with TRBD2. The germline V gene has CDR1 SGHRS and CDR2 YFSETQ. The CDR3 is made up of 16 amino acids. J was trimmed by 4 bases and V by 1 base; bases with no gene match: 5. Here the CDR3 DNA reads TGCGCCAGCAGCTTGTTGAGCGGGAGGGCGTACAATGAGCAGTTCTTC. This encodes CASSLLSGRAYNEQFF.